This T cell receptor beta chain is drawn from a study of response to subunit inactivated influenza vaccine (dated by TCRdb to the late 2010s). Study-wide context: Deep quantitative T cell receptor repertoire profiling was used in the study to track responses to a trivalent subunit inactivated influenza vaccine. The paper's findings and limits, for the study overall: It was suggested by the authors that each seasonal influenza vaccination may recruit only a limited number of new T cells.

Per the germline V gene, MNHEY is the CDR1 and SVGEGT is the CDR2. The CDR3 starts with the cysteine, ends with the phenylalanine, and has 20 residues. Only the CDR3 portion is preserved as DNA: 60 bases, with reading frame beginning at the first base. At the junction V is shortened by 5 bases and J by 2 bases; bases outside the gene matches: 21. This clonotype appeared a few times. Which antigen it targets is not known. Base qualities are not at hand, and no much larger clone is one base apart. The protocol used for the library was RT-PCR. TCRdb shows the sequencer as Illumina HiSeq 2500. TCRdb ran its own pipeline on the public reads, namely fastp trimming at Q25 and MiXCR clone calling, and kept in-frame beta chains. Rows with one shared CDR3 protein collapse into an entry with the most common genes and DNA. The sample contains about 780,000 distinct CDR3 sequences, about 18% of them found a single time. Roughly a tenth of the sample goes to the ten largest clones.

Sequenced here: PBMCs from blood, sampled 5 to 6 days after vaccination. The chain is made from TRBV6-2 or TRBV6-3 and TRBJ2-4; 7 bases in between match TRBD1. This clonotype originated in a man aged 45 to 65 who received an inactivated influenza vaccine. Donor details come from another sample of the same person, matched by shared clones. The base sequence is TGTGCCAGCAGTCCTCCAGATACAAGGGGGCGCGATGTGACCAAAAACATTCAGTACTTC. Translated, this is CASSPPDTRGRDVTKNIQYF.